This TCR beta chain was sequenced during a study of regulatory T cells in long-lasting Graves disease. Study findings and constraints: TRBV28, TRBJ1-2 and TRBJ2-5 emerged as the favored segments in persistent disease.

A remark on this clonotype: What it recognizes is unknown.

This CDR3 contains 14 residues. In germline, CDR1 is LGHDT, CDR2 YNNKEL (reference sequence). Trimming left V 2 bases short and J 7 bases short, with 14 bases between. Arm-PCR of CDR3 regions and iRepertoire HTBI primers were the basis on which TCR beta libraries were built. TCRdb reprocessed the multiplex PCR reads via MiXCR and lists one record per CDR3 protein. The table records roughly 350,000 distinct CDR3 sequences, over 15% of them present only once. Time point given: newly diagnosed GD, antithyroid drugs for less than 3 months. The TCR library was made from RNA that had been extracted from PBMCs in TRIzol. The sample was also reused in another study, on T cells in Graves' hyperthyroidism and ophthalmopathy.

The source was peripheral blood mononuclear cells (PBMCs), collected at new diagnosis, from a patient treated with antithyroid drugs. J is TRBJ1-2 and V is TRBV3-1; D is uncertain. The receptor's source is a man aged 40-55 years with Graves disease. The CDR3 is CASSQLASESGYTF. In DNA form, the CDR3 reads TGTGCCAGCAGCCAATTAGCGTCAGAGAGTGGCTACACCTTC.